The sequence of this TCR beta chain was determined in a study of regulatory T cells. Study-wide results and caveats: Hydrophobic residues at CDR3 positions 6 and 7 were enriched in conventional CD4+ T cells of CD3G-deficient patients.

As regards this clone: No antigen is known for it.

CDR3 length: 16 residues. Germline CDR1 SGHRS, CDR2 YFSETQ. V dropped 4 bases and J dropped 10; count of bases not matched to a gene: 15. Amplification used 52 TRBV primers and 13 TRBJ primers. TCRdb keeps only in-frame clones here, not all; method: immunoSEQ multiplex PCR. This table has tens of thousands of clones, about nine tenths appearing once. Sequencing was performed on conventional CD4+ T cells sorted from blood. The J gene is TRBJ2-1, the V gene TRBV5-1, with 9 bases fitting TRBD1. This receptor was identified in a person under 30 with CD3G deficiency. CDR3 in DNA: TGCGCCAGCAGCCTTCCCGCCGGGACAGGGATCAGCGAGCAGTTCTTC. Encoded protein: CASSLPAGTGISEQFF.